These 7 T cell receptor beta chains share one sample of origin, sequenced in a study of T cell changes during pregnancy in multiple sclerosis. Assay: immunoSEQ multiplex PCR; the TCRdb copy retains only in-frame clones and omits some. The sample lists about 100,000 clones, around nine tenths occurring once. Material: peripheral blood, obtained in the second trimester of pregnancy. The origin of the receptors is a female donor with multiple sclerosis, enrolled in a pregnancy study.

CDR3 sequence: CASSLQGAMNTEAFF. In DNA, the CDR3 is TGTGCCAGCAGTTTACAGGGGGCAATGAACACTGAAGCTTTCTTT. The rearrangement links TRBV27 to TRBJ1-1; 8 bases fit TRBD1. With 2 bases clipped from V and 0 bases from J, the junction kept 2 bases outside the gene matches. Germline V lookup: CDR1 MNHEY, CDR2 SMNVEV (reference sequence). The CDR3 sequence is 15 residues long.

The V gene is TRBV5-4, the J gene TRBJ2-5, with 9 nucleotides matching TRBD1. Germline CDR1 reads SGHNT; CDR2 reads YYREEE (reference sequence). The CDR3 has 15 residues. V lost 3 bases to trimming and J lost 5 bases; unmatched junction nucleotides: 8. The CDR3 reads CASSSLTGGGETQYF. The CDR3 DNA follows: TGTGCCAGCAGCTCTCTTACAGGGGGCGGGGAGACCCAGTACTTC.

The rearrangement joins TRBV13 to TRBJ2-1; 8 bases align to TRBD1. The CDR3 consists of 18 residues. V shed 5 bases and J 10 bases; nucleotides not matched to a gene: 22. Germline CDR1 reads PRHDT; CDR2 reads FYEKMQ (reference sequence). CDR3 residues: CASSGQGGTRALGWEQFF. For the CDR3, the DNA is TGTGCCAGCAGCGGACAGGGAGGAACACGAGCGCTGGGGTGGGAGCAGTTCTTC.

The chain couples TRBV14 to TRBJ2-1; the D gene is possibly TRBD2 (5 bases). Per the germline V gene, CDR1 is SGHDN and CDR2 is FVKESK. The germline V and J ends were trimmed by 2 bases and 8 bases, with 19 bases remaining between them. This CDR3 is built from 16 residues. CDR3 DNA sequence: TGTGCCAGCAGCCAACTGGCAGGCGGGTGGTCGGATGAGCAGTTCTTC. Translation: CASSQLAGGWSDEQFF.

The chain couples TRBV2 to TRBJ2-1; D is perhaps TRBD2 (5 bases). Per germline, CDR1 SNHLY and CDR2 FYNNEI. Trimming took 3 bases from V and 4 from J, leaving 10 bases between them. The CDR3 is made up of 14 amino acids. The CDR3 sequence is CASSDRRRYNEQFF. In DNA, the CDR3 is TGTGCCAGCAGTGATAGGAGGAGATACAATGAGCAGTTCTTC.

The chain uses TRBV7-9 and TRBJ2-1; D may be TRBD2 (5 bases). The V gene lost 2 bases and the J gene lost 7 bases, with 6 bases spanning the gap. The CDR3 contains 12 residues. Germline V gives CDR1 SEHNR, CDR2 FQNEAQ (reference sequence). Here the CDR3 reads CASSLTGNEQFF. The CDR3 nucleotides read TGTGCCAGCAGCTTAACGGGGAATGAGCAGTTCTTC.

This sequence joins TRBV7-2 and TRBJ2-1; TRBD2 might be the D (6 bases). This CDR3 is built from 13 residues. V dropped 6 bases and J dropped 7 bases, with 13 bases sitting between them. Germline V lookup: CDR1 SGHTA, CDR2 FQGNSA. CDR3 sequence: CASSRDFPNEQFF. The CDR3 DNA sequence: TGTGCCAGCAGTCGGGACTTTCCAAATGAGCAGTTCTTC.